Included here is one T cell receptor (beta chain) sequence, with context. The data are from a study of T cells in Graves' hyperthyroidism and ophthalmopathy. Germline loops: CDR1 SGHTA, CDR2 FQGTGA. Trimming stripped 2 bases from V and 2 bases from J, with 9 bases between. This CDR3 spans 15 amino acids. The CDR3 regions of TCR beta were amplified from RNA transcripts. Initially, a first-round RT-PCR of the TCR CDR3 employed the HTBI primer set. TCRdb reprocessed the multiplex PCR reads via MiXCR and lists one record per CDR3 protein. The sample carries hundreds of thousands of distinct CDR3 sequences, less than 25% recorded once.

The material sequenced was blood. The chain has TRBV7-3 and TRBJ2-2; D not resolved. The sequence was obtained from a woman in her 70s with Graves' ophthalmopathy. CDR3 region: CASSLFERNTGELFF. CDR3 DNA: TGTGCCAGCAGCTTATTTGAGCGAAACACCGGGGAGCTGTTTTTT.